A selection of T cell receptor beta chains follows, all from one sample in a study of blood T cells in healthy people across ages. MiXCR, applied by TCRdb to the 5' RACE reads, yields one record per CDR3 protein. The table has hundreds of thousands of distinct CDR3 sequences, 40% to 50% seen once; the top ten hold roughly a fifth. The sample was blood. The receptors originated from a man aged 55 to 69 in good health. Each CDR3 is given without its conserved first and last residue. Fields, in order: CDR3 protein, V gene, D gene, J gene, clone size. The D gene is left open where the match is weak. Size is stated for part of the rows, as once, few or many counts, or as a class when the clone is expanded.

CDR3: ASSPGNGAWEEQY; V: TRBV14; D: NA; J: TRBJ2-4; size: NA
CDR3: ASSSGGRRVQY; V: TRBV28; D: NA; J: TRBJ2-7; size: NA
CDR3: VISESAGGGQPQH; V: TRBV10-3; D: NA; J: TRBJ1-5; size: NA
CDR3: ASSSRILNEQY; V: TRBV9; D: NA; J: TRBJ2-5; size: NA
CDR3: ASSPLPDSNYGYT; V: TRBV4-3; D: NA; J: TRBJ1-2; size: NA
CDR3: SDEGQGQPEQF; V: TRBV29-1; D: TRBD1; J: TRBJ2-1; size: few
CDR3: ASSLLAGGGTDTQY; V: TRBV7-2; D: TRBD2; J: TRBJ2-3; size: many
CDR3: AGRKAEFQETQY; V: TRBV28; D: NA; J: TRBJ2-5; size: once
CDR3: ASSLGTSANNEQF; V: TRBV7-2; D: TRBD2; J: TRBJ2-1; size: few
CDR3: ASSQPRGLAGEQY; V: TRBV4-1; D: NA; J: NA; size: NA
CDR3: ASSPRPAIRGPNEKLF; V: TRBV5-1; D: NA; J: TRBJ1-4; size: NA
CDR3: VSSGASYNEQF; V: TRBV7-9; D: TRBD2; J: TRBJ2-1; size: NA
CDR3: ASSQVTSGGLYNEQF; V: TRBV5-1; D: TRBD2; J: TRBJ2-1; size: NA
CDR3: ASSYLITGTTTYEQY; V: TRBV6-2/TRBV6-3; D: TRBD2; J: TRBJ2-7; size: NA
CDR3: ASSLGDRGEAF; V: TRBV5-5; D: TRBD1; J: TRBJ1-1; size: NA